A single sample gave rise to the 5 T cell receptor beta chains below, sequenced in a study of Tregs in tolerant kidney transplant recipients. Assay: immunoSEQ multiplex PCR; the TCRdb copy retains only in-frame clones and omits some. The data hold about 4,800 clones, with around two fifths observed a single time. Their antigen targets remain unknown. The sample was CD8+ T cells from blood cultured with allogeneic cells. Receptor source: a human donor in good health.

Sample share makes this clone large. The chain employs TRBV7-2 and TRBJ1-6; 7 bases match TRBD1. The CDR3 is 16 amino acids. V lost 1 base to trimming and J lost 8 bases; unmatched junction nucleotides: 8. Per the germline V gene, CDR1 is SGHTA and CDR2 is FQGNSA. This CDR3 reads CASSLGGGGAYSPLHF. The CDR3 DNA follows: TGTGCCAGCAGCTTAGGTGGAGGGGGCGCGTATTCACCCCTCCACTTT.

This clone was detected a few times. The rearrangement joins TRBV10-3 to TRBJ2-3, with D perhaps assigned TRBD1 or TRBD2 (5 bases each). The CDR3 spans 16 residues. V was pared by 4 bases and J by 2 bases, with 16 bases between. Germline CDR1 and CDR2: ENHRY and SYGVKD. This chain's CDR3 is CAISGGSGATTDTQYF. Written as DNA, the CDR3 is TGTGCCATCAGTGGGGGGTCCGGGGCGACCACAGATACGCAGTATTTT.

This clone came up a few times. The J gene is TRBJ2-1, the V gene TRBV5-1; a weak D match, TRBD2 (5 bases). The V and J ends lost 5 bases and 2 bases respectively, with 8 bases between them. This CDR3 has 13 residues. Germline V lookup: CDR1 SGHRS, CDR2 YFSETQ. The CDR3 nucleotides are TGCGCCAGCAGGGTAGCGACCTACAATGAGCAGTTCTTC. Protein sequence: CASRVATYNEQFF.

The chain couples TRBV7-6 to TRBJ2-7, with D possibly TRBD1 on 5 matching bases. This CDR3 contains 13 residues. Germline V gene lookup returns CDR1 SGHVS and CDR2 FNYEAQ. Trimming removed 1 base at V and 4 bases at J, with 8 bases between. Written as DNA, the CDR3 is TGTGCCAGCAGCTTAGAGACAGCTTACGAGCAGTACTTC. It specifies CASSLETAYEQYF.

The table lists this clone with a few counts. The chain uses TRBV7-9 and TRBJ2-2; D is perhaps TRBD2 (6 bases). V was trimmed by 5 bases and J by 0 bases, leaving 13 bases between them. The CDR3 totals 16 residues. Germline V gene data show CDR1 as SEHNR and CDR2 as FQNEAQ (reference sequence). CDR3 coding DNA: TGTGCCAGCAGCCCCAGAGCGGGTTCGAACACCGGGGAGCTGTTTTTT. It specifies CASSPRAGSNTGELFF.